Following are 27 T cell receptor beta chains from one sample sequenced in a study of T-cell reconstitution after alpha-beta-depleted transplantation in children. Researchers prepared the TCRbeta library using unique molecular identifiers, the study reports. Via MiXCR, TCRdb re-called the PCR reads, giving one row per CDR3 protein. The sample carries 44,000 or so distinct CDR3 sequences, around a tenth recorded once. The source was PBMCs, mostly from graft donor cells, collected 60 days after TCRalphabeta/CD19-depleted stem cell transplant. These receptors were collected from a male patient between 2 and 15 years old who had a stem cell transplant for chronic granulomatous disease, so the T cells may come from the graft donor.

This clonotype has a count of ten or more. The chain employs TRBV10-2 and TRBJ2-1; 8 bases line up with TRBD2. The CDR3 spans 14 residues. CDR1 is WSHSY and CDR2 is SAAADI in the germline V gene. The ends lost 8 bases at V and 3 bases at J; junction bases unmatched: 6. The CDR3 sequence is CASRSGTSYNEQFF. CDR3 sequence (DNA): TGCGCCAGCCGCTCCGGGACTAGCTACAATGAGCAGTTCTTC.

The chain recombines TRBV10-2 with TRBJ2-3; 11 nucleotides line up with TRBD2. The ends lost 4 bases at V and 3 bases at J; junction bases unmatched: 3. Germline values: CDR1 WSHSY, CDR2 SAAADI. This CDR3 region has 15 residues. In DNA, the CDR3 is TGCGCCAGCAGTGGGATAGCGGGAGGGACAGATACGCAGTATTTT. Its translation is CASSGIAGGTDTQYF.

This clonotype was detected many times. The chain is built from TRBV4-2 and TRBJ2-3, with 12 bases that match TRBD2. Germline V lookup: CDR1 LGHNA, CDR2 YNFKEQ. There are 17 residues in the CDR3. The J segment lost 2 bases and the V segment lost 1 base, leaving 4 bases of the junction unmatched. The CDR3 nucleotides read TGTGCCAGCAGCCAAGCCGGACTAGCGGGGATCACAGATACGCAGTATTTT. Residues: CASSQAGLAGITDTQYF.

This clonotype occurred a few times. CDR3 region: CASTPVRKGRGANVLTF. The CDR3 nucleotides read TGTGCCAGCACCCCTGTACGGAAGGGGCGAGGGGCCAACGTCCTGACTTTC. The chain carries TRBV2 and TRBJ2-6; possibly TRBD1 for D (5 bases). In germline, CDR1 is SNHLY, CDR2 FYNNEI. V was cut by 7 bases and J by 4 bases, with 20 bases left in between. The CDR3 length is 17 residues.

Ten or more counts support this clonotype. This chain links TRBV24-1 with TRBJ1-1; no clear D gene. Trimming removed 3 bases from V and 2 bases from J, with 9 bases in between. CDR3 size: 14 residues. Germline assignment: CDR1 KGHDR and CDR2 SFDVKD. As DNA, the CDR3 is TGTGCCACCAGTGATGGCAGGCCCAACACTGAAGCTTTCTTT. This gives the protein CATSDGRPNTEAFF.

With regard to this clonotype: A much larger clone differs from this one at a single base, so this may be a read error. V gene TRBV6-2 or TRBV6-3 combines with J gene TRBJ2-1; 7 nucleotides match TRBD2. The CDR3 runs to 14 residues. CDR1 is MNHEY and CDR2 is SVGEGT in the germline V gene. V shed 8 bases and J 3 bases; nucleotides not matched to a gene: 7. The chain's CDR3 is CASGPPSGYNEQFF. In DNA, the CDR3 is TGTGCCAGCGGTCCCCCTAGCGGCTACAATGAGCAGTTCTTC.

The chain employs TRBV7-2 and TRBJ2-4; D may be TRBD2 (5 bases). Germline V gives CDR1 SGHTA, CDR2 FQGNSA. The CDR3 sequence is 16 residues long. Trimming stripped 5 bases from V and 0 bases from J, with 14 bases between. The CDR3 DNA reads as TGTGCCAGCAGCCCCGGACTCCTACTAGCCAAAAACATTCAGTACTTC. Residues: CASSPGLLLAKNIQYF.

This clonotype came up many times. The gene calls are TRBV7-2 and TRBJ2-2, with TRBD1 identical over 9 bases. From germline, CDR1 is SGHTA and CDR2 FQGNSA. The CDR3 contains 16 residues. V shed 0 bases and J 6 bases; nucleotides not matched to a gene: 5. The CDR3 reads CASSLAAQGASGELFF. The CDR3 coding sequence is TGTGCCAGCAGCTTAGCGGCACAGGGGGCCTCCGGGGAGCTGTTTTTT.

Ten or more counts support this clonotype. The rearrangement links TRBV20-1 to TRBJ2-1, with 8 bases aligning to TRBD1. Trimming at V came to 1 base and at J to 10 bases, leaving 18 bases not matched to a gene. Germline lookup yields CDR1 DFQATT and CDR2 SNEGSKA (reference sequence). This CDR3 region has 17 residues. The CDR3 DNA reads TGCAGTGCTAGAGGTCCACCGCGGCAGGGGGCTCCCCTGGAGCAGTTCTTC. This encodes CSARGPPRQGAPLEQFF.

This clonotype appeared many times. The rearrangement joins TRBV5-6 to TRBJ2-7, with a possible D match to TRBD1 (7 bases). The CDR3 sequence is 14 residues long. Trimming took off 5 bases at V and 1 base at J, with 13 bases between the two ends. Germline V gene sequence: CDR1 SGHDT, CDR2 YYEEEE. CDR3 amino acids: CASRKEGASYEQYF. The CDR3 DNA is TGTGCCAGCAGGAAGGAGGGGGCTTCCTACGAGCAGTACTTC.

At least ten counts were recorded for this clonotype. V gene TRBV5-1 combines with J gene TRBJ2-3; D might be TRBD1 or TRBD2, each matching 5 bases. This CDR3 region has 15 residues. The V end was cut by 3 bases, the J end by 0 bases, with 11 bases between. Germline assignment: CDR1 SGHRS and CDR2 YFSETQ. The CDR3 coding sequence is TGCGCCAGCAGCTCCCATCGGGGCAGCACAGATACGCAGTATTTT. It is translated as CASSSHRGSTDTQYF.

The gene calls are TRBV12-3 or TRBV12-4 and TRBJ1-6; 8 nucleotides agree with TRBD1. This CDR3 contains 17 residues. V dropped 1 base and J dropped 10; count of bases not matched to a gene: 12. The DNA of the CDR3 is TGTGCCAGCAGTTTAGGGGGACAGGCGGCCGTGAAGTCACCCCTCCACTTT. Translating gives CASSLGGQAAVKSPLHF.

The CDR3 sequence is CASSLVPGSEAFF. CDR3 coding DNA: TGTGCCAGCAGCTTAGTACCAGGGTCTGAAGCTTTCTTT. The gene calls are TRBV11-2 and TRBJ1-1; D perhaps matches TRBD1 (5 bases). Germline V CDR1 and CDR2: SGHAT, FQNNGV. The CDR3 is 13 amino acids. Deletions cut 1 base from V and 6 bases from J, with 9 bases between.

There are many counts of this clonotype. The chain couples TRBV12-5 to TRBJ2-7; no definite D call. Trimming took off 1 base at V and 7 bases at J, with 11 bases between the two ends. Germline V gene sequence: CDR1 LGHNT, CDR2 FRNRAP. CDR3 size: 13 residues. For the CDR3, the DNA is TGTGCTAGTGGTTTGGGGAGCCATTTGGAGCAGTACTTC. Translation gives CASGLGSHLEQYF. Together with reference TRBV12-5 and TRBJ2-7, the CDR3 gives the full variable domain: DARVTQTPRHKVTEMGQEVTMRCQPILGHNTVFWYRQTMMQGLELLAYFRNRAPLDDSGMPKDRFSAEMPDATLATLKIQPSEPRDSAVYFCASGLGSHLEQYFGPGTRLTVT.

In this sample, this clonotype turned up once. This chain connects TRBV12-3 or TRBV12-4 to TRBJ2-2, with TRBD2 matching over 10 bases. The junction had 5 bases not matched to a gene; V was cut back by 3 bases and J by 10 bases. This CDR3 is built from 14 residues. The CDR3 DNA follows: TGTGCCAGCAGTTTGGGGACTAGCGCCGAGGAGCTGTTTTTT. It yields the protein CASSLGTSAEELFF.

This clonotype was seen repeatedly, ten times or more. The V and J genes are TRBV25-1 and TRBJ1-2; no firm D call. Germline V lookup: CDR1 MGHDK, CDR2 SYGVNS. The V end lost 4 bases, the J end lost 8 bases, and 11 bases lay between the germline ends. There are 12 residues in the CDR3. CDR3 in DNA: TGTGCCAGCAGTGCTCCCCTGGGAGGCTACACCTTC. Its translation: CASSAPLGGYTF.

This clonotype occurred many times. The chain recombines TRBV12-3 or TRBV12-4 with TRBJ2-7; 8 bases match TRBD1. This CDR3 is 13 amino acids long. Trimming took 6 bases from V and 4 from J; bases not matched to a gene: 5. The CDR3 DNA reads TGTGCCAGCAGACTCGGACAGGGTTACGAGCAGTACTTC. The encoded protein is CASRLGQGYEQYF.

This sequence joins TRBV3-1 and TRBJ1-1; D gene ambiguous. The CDR3 runs to 11 residues. The germline V gene has CDR1 LGHDT and CDR2 YNNKEL (reference sequence). V was pared by 3 bases and J by 9 bases, with 8 bases between. CDR3 residues: CASSHGRKAFF. Here the CDR3 DNA reads TGTGCCAGCAGCCACGGCAGGAAAGCTTTCTTT.

This clonotype came up many times. V is TRBV6-2 or TRBV6-3 and J is TRBJ2-1, with a possible D match to TRBD2 (6 bases). Per germline, CDR1 MNHEY and CDR2 SVGEGT. Trimming stripped 0 bases from V and 6 bases from J, with 9 bases between. This CDR3 contains 14 residues. The CDR3 loop is CASSYSKEGNEQFF. DNA of the CDR3: TGTGCCAGCAGTTACTCGAAGGAGGGCAATGAGCAGTTCTTC.

For this clonotype: A much bigger clone sits one base away, suggesting this may be a read error. The V and J genes are TRBV7-2 and TRBJ2-3; D call uncertain. Near its end, the DNA agrees better with TRBJ1-5, so the J call may be wrong. Germline V gene sequence: CDR1 SGHTA, CDR2 FQGNSA. CDR3 size: 14 residues. The chain's CDR3 is CASSVLAGLDTQHF. In DNA form, the CDR3 reads TGTGCCAGCAGCGTACTAGCGGGATTAGATACGCAGCATTTT.

Many counts were recorded for this clonotype. The rearrangement uses TRBV5-1 and TRBJ2-1; D perhaps matches TRBD2 (6 bases). V gave up 4 bases and J gave up 9 bases, with 11 bases separating them. The CDR3 contains 12 residues. Germline CDR1 reads SGHRS; CDR2 reads YFSETQ. The CDR3 coding sequence is TGCGCCAGCAGCCTCCGGGAGTCTGAGCAGTTCTTC. This sequence encodes CASSLRESEQFF. Full variable domain (outside the CDR3, taken from reference TRBV5-1 and TRBJ2-1): KAGVTQTPRYLIKTRGQQVTLSCSPISGHRSVSWYQQTPGQGLQFLFEYFSETQRNKGNFPGRFSGRQFSNSRSEMNVSTLELGDSALYLCASSLRESEQFFGPGTRLTVL.

This clonotype showed up many times. The rearrangement joins TRBV5-1 to TRBJ2-2, with 7 bases aligning to TRBD2. The germline gives CDR1 SGHRS, CDR2 YFSETQ. Losses at the gene ends were 5 bases for V and 0 bases for J; bases not matched to a gene: 13. This CDR3 has 18 amino acids. CDR3: CASSFNGGSGTNTGELFF. The CDR3 coding sequence is TGCGCCAGCAGTTTCAACGGTGGAAGCGGGACGAACACCGGGGAGCTGTTTTTT.

This clonotype was seen many times. The chain couples TRBV20-1 to TRBJ1-2; D unclear. V dropped 0 bases and J dropped 6 bases, with 8 bases sitting between them. The V gene's germline CDR1 is DFQATT and CDR2 SNEGSKA (reference sequence). This CDR3 is 12 amino acids long. The CDR3 DNA reads TGCAGTGCTAGAGATTGGTGGGATGGCTACACCTTC. This codes for CSARDWWDGYTF.

In this sample, this clonotype turned up many times. The CDR3 sequence is CASSLVSSGSHEQFF. CDR3 nucleotide sequence: TGTGCCAGCAGCTTGGTGTCTAGCGGGAGTCATGAGCAGTTCTTC. The chain combines TRBV5-5 with TRBJ2-1, with 10 bases aligning to TRBD2. The length of the CDR3 is 15 residues. Germline V CDR1 and CDR2: SGHKS, YYEKEE (reference sequence). V lost 0 bases, J lost 8 bases, and 5 bases stayed unmatched.

There are a few counts of this clonotype. The rearrangement links TRBV18 to TRBJ1-1; perhaps TRBD1 as D (6 bases). The CDR3 loop spans 12 amino acids. V gave up 2 bases and J gave up 12 bases, with 13 bases separating them. CDR1 is KGHSH and CDR2 is LQKENI in the germline V gene. The CDR3 nucleotides read TGTGCCAGCTCACCAGCGACAGGTGCAACTTTCTTT. This gives the protein CASSPATGATFF.

The chain recombines TRBV30 with TRBJ2-5; possibly TRBD1 or TRBD2 for D (5 bases each). The ends were cut back, 3 bases at V and 2 bases at J, with 13 bases in the middle. This CDR3 spans 14 amino acids. Germline CDR1 is GTSNPN and CDR2 is SVGIG (reference sequence). The CDR3 region has the DNA TGTGCCTGGAGGCCATGGGGGTCTCAAGAGACCCAGTACTTC. Its translation: CAWRPWGSQETQYF. Full variable domain (outside the CDR3, taken from reference TRBV30 and TRBJ2-5): SQTIHQWPATLVQPVGSPLSLECTVEGTSNPNLYWYRQAAGRGLQLLFYSVGIGQISSEVPQNLSASRPQDRQFILSSKKLLLSDSGFYLCAWRPWGSQETQYFGPGTRLLVL.

This clonotype was observed many times. The chain joins TRBV29-1 to TRBJ1-2; D ambiguous. V dropped 6 bases and J dropped 4 bases, with 9 bases sitting between them. The CDR3 runs to 11 residues. Germline V gives CDR1 SQVTM, CDR2 ANQGSEA. The CDR3 protein is CSVEGGYGYTF. The CDR3 DNA reads TGCAGCGTCGAGGGAGGCTATGGCTACACCTTC. Drawing the rest from reference TRBV29-1 and TRBJ1-2, the complete variable domain is SAVISQKPSRDICQRGTSLTIQCQVDSQVTMMFWYRQQPGQSLTLIATANQGSEATYESGFVIDKFPISRPNLTFSTLTVSNMSPEDSSIYLCSVEGGYGYTFGSGTRLTVV.